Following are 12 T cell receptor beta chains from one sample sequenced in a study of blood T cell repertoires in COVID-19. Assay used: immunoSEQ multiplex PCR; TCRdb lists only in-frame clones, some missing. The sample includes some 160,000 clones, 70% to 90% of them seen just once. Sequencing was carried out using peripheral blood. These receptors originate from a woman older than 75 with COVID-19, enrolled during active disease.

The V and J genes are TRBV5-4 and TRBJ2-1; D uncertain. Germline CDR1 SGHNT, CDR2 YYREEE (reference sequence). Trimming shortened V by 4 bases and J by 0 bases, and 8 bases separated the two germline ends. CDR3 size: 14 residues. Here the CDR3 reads CASSKQSSYNEQFF. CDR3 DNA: TGTGCCAGCAGCAAGCAAAGCTCCTACAATGAGCAGTTCTTC. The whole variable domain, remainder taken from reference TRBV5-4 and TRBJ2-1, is ETGVTQSPTHLIKTRGQQVTLRCSSQSGHNTVSWYQQALGQGPQFIFQYYREEENGRGNFPPRFSGLQFPNYSSELNVNALELDDSALYLCASSKQSSYNEQFFGPGTRLTVL.

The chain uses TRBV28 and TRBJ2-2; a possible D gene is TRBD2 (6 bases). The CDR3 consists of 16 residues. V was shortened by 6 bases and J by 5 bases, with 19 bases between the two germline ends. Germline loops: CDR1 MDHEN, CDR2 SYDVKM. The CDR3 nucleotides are TGTGCCAGCAGCCTGGAGGGCGGTCAGTGGACCGGGGAGCTGTTTTTT. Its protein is CASSLEGGQWTGELFF. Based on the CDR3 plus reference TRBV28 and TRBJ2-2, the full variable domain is DVKVTQSSRYLVKRTGEKVFLECVQDMDHENMFWYRQDPGLGLRLIYFSYDVKMKEKGDIPEGYSVSREKKERFSLILESASTNQTSMYLCASSLEGGQWTGELFFGEGSRLTVL.

Here the CDR3 DNA reads TGTGCCAGCTCACAACAGGGGGACTACGAGCAGTACTTC. Translation: CASSQQGDYEQYF. The rearrangement links TRBV18 to TRBJ2-7; 8 bases fit TRBD1. The germline CDR1 and CDR2 sequences are KGHSH and LQKENI. The length of the CDR3 is 13 residues. After removal of 4 bases from V and 3 bases from J, the junction contained 2 bases not matched to a gene.

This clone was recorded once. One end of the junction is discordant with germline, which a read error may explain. The CDR3 DNA follows: TGTGCCAGCAGCTTACCGGGACAGTCCACTGTATTC. Its protein is CASSLPGQSTVF. The chain uses TRBV12-3 or TRBV12-4 and TRBJ2-7; 7 bases are a match to TRBD1. This CDR3 comprises 12 residues.

CDR3 sequence: CASSQDIPSGANVLTF. In DNA form, the CDR3 reads TGCGCCAGCAGCCAAGATATCCCCTCTGGGGCCAACGTCCTGACTTTC. The chain recombines TRBV4-3 with TRBJ2-6; D remains unclear. CDR1 LGHNA and CDR2 YSLEER come from the germline V gene. The CDR3 loop spans 16 amino acids. V shed 0 bases and J shed 0 bases, with 6 bases lying between them.

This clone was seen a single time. In DNA form, the CDR3 reads TGTGCCAGCAGTATGGGACAGGGGTTGTTTAAACTGTTTTTT. It codes for CASSMGQGLFKLFF. This rearrangement joins TRBV28 to TRBJ1-4, with 10 bases lining up with TRBD1. This CDR3 spans 14 amino acids. The trim removed 5 bases at V and 11 bases at J, leaving 8 bases unmatched. Germline CDR1 and CDR2: MDHEN and SYDVKM.

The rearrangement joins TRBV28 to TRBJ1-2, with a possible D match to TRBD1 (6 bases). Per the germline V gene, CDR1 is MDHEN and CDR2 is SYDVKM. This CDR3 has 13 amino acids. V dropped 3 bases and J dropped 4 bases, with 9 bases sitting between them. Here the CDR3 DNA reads TGTGCCAGCAGTTTGACAGGCTTCTATGGCTACACCTTC. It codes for CASSLTGFYGYTF.

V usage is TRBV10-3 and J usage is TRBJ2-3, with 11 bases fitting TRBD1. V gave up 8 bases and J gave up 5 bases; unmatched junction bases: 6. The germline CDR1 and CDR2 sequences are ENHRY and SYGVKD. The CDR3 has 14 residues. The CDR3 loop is CAIGGQGAGDTQYF. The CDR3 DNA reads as TGTGCCATCGGTGGACAGGGGGCCGGAGATACGCAGTATTTT.

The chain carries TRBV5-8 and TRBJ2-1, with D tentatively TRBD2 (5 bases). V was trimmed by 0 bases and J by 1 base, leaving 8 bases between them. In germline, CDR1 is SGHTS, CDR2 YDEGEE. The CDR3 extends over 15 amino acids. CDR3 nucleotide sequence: TGTGCCAGCAGCTTGGGTAGGAGGTCCTACAATGAGCAGTTCTTC. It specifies CASSLGRRSYNEQFF.

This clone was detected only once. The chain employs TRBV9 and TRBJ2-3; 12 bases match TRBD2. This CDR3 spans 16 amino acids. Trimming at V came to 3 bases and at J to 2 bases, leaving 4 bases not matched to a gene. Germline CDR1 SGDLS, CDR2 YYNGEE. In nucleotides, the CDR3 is TGTGCCAGCAGCGAGCGGACTAGCGGGATCACAGATACGCAGTATTTT. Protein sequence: CASSERTSGITDTQYF.

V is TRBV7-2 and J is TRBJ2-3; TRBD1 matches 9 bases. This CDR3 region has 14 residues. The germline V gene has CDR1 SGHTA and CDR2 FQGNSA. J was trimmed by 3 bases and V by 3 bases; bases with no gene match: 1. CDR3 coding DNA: TGTGCCAGCAGCTTGGACAGGGGAACAGATACGCAGTATTTT. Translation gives CASSLDRGTDTQYF.

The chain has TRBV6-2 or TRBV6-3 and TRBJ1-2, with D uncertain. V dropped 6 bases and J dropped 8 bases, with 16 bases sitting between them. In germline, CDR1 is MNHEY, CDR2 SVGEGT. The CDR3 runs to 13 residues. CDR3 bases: TGTGCCAGCAGCCCTTTTGGCGGTGCGGGCTACACCTTC. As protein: CASSPFGGAGYTF.